This paragraph reports one TCR beta chain. The sample is drawn from a study of blood T cell repertoires in COVID-19. Repertoires were generated with immunoSEQ multiplex PCR, while TCRdb's copy carries only in-frame clones and drops some. The sample includes roughly 190,000 clones, 70% to 90% of them seen just once. CDR3 length: 14 amino acids. In germline, CDR1 is MDHEN, CDR2 SYDVKM. Trimming shortened V by 1 base and J by 5 bases, and 11 bases separated the two germline ends. Sequencing was performed on peripheral blood. The rearrangement uses TRBV28 and TRBJ2-5; a possible D gene is TRBD2 (5 bases). The TCR comes from a woman in her seventies with active or convalescent COVID-19. The CDR3 nucleotides read TGTGCCAGCAGTTTATACGAGGGCAGGGAGACCCAGTACTTC. Translation gives CASSLYEGRETQYF.